The rows below give T cell receptor beta chains drawn from one sample of a study of T-cell memory formation after mild COVID-19. MiXCR, run by TCRdb on the 5' RACE reads, gives a single entry per CDR3 protein. Of just over 300,000 distinct CDR3 sequences listed, roughly 19% are singletons. Sequencing was performed on PBMCs or a T cell subset sorted from them (not recorded which). The receptors were sampled from a young man who had mild COVID-19 (a few samples of this study predate the infection). Cell type and time point are not known. Each CDR3 is given with its conserved first and last residue. D genes are given only for firm matches. Only part of the rows carry a size: once, few, many, or a class if the clone is expanded.

TRBJ2-1,-,TRBV29-1,TRBD2,CSVAGTSGESYNEQFF,TGCAGCGTTGCTGGGACTAGCGGGGAGTCCTACAATGAGCAGTTCTTC
TRBJ2-7,-,TRBV29-1,-,CSVLVDSNYEQYF,TGCAGCGTTCTAGTAGACAGCAACTACGAGCAGTACTTC
TRBJ1-2,few,TRBV7-3,-,CASSGENYGYTF,TGTGCCAGCAGCGGAGAAAACTATGGCTACACCTTC
TRBJ1-1,few,TRBV6-1,-,CASTAQGNTEAFF,TGTGCCAGCACTGCACAGGGGAACACTGAAGCTTTCTTT
TRBJ2-7,-,TRBV6-6,TRBD2,CASSYRAGGLGEQYF,TGTGCCAGCAGTTACCGGGCGGGGGGGCTTGGAGAGCAGTACTTC
TRBJ2-5,-,TRBV7-2,TRBD1,CASSATGVQETQYF,TGTGCCAGCAGCGCAACAGGGGTCCAAGAGACCCAGTACTTC
TRBJ2-7,few,TRBV6-2/TRBV6-3,-,CASNRGNYEQYF,TGTGCCAGCAACCGGGGCAACTACGAGCAGTACTTC
TRBJ1-2,-,TRBV5-4,TRBD1,CASSLNRGSNYGYTF,TGTGCCAGCAGCTTGAACAGGGGATCCAACTATGGCTACACCTTC
TRBJ2-7,few,TRBV6-2/TRBV6-3,-,CASSSPTAYEQYF,TGTGCCAGCAGCTCTCCCACCGCCTACGAGCAGTACTTC
TRBJ1-4,few,TRBV7-2,-,CASSLGTAEKLFF,TGTGCCAGCAGCTTAGGGACAGCCGAAAAACTGTTTTTT
TRBJ1-2,few,TRBV5-1,TRBD1,CASSTGQGRNGYTF,TGCGCCAGCAGCACCGGACAGGGGCGCAATGGCTACACCTTC
TRBJ2-1,few,TRBV7-2,-,CASVYREGGEQFF,TGTGCCAGCGTATACAGGGAGGGTGGTGAGCAGTTCTTC
TRBJ2-3,-,TRBV29-1,-,CSVVPVVSPADTQYF,TGCAGCGTTGTCCCCGTGGTGAGCCCAGCAGATACGCAGTATTTT
TRBJ2-3,-,TRBV19,-,CASSYPNTDTQYF,TGTGCCAGTAGTTACCCGAACACAGATACGCAGTATTTT
TRBJ2-2,-,TRBV7-9,TRBD1,CASSPRTGDTGELFF,TGTGCCAGCAGCCCCCGGACAGGAGACACCGGGGAGCTGTTTTTT
TRBJ1-2,-,TRBV27,-,CASSSSVLTTYYGYTF,TGTGCCAGCAGTTCGTCGGTCCTGACAACTTACTATGGCTACACCTTC
TRBJ2-7,-,TRBV4-2,TRBD2,CASSQLAGSSYEQYF,TGTGCCAGCAGCCAGCTAGCGGGGAGCTCCTACGAGCAGTACTTC
TRBJ2-1,-,TRBV6-5,-,CASSPTGNPYNEQFF,TGTGCCAGCAGTCCAACAGGGAACCCCTACAATGAGCAGTTCTTC
TRBJ2-1,few,TRBV5-6,-,CASSMGGKAYNEQFF,TGTGCCAGCAGCATGGGCGGGAAAGCCTACAATGAGCAGTTCTTC
TRBJ1-5,many,TRBV7-2,-,CASSLPGHNNQPQHF,TGTGCCAGCAGCTTACCCGGACATAACAATCAGCCCCAGCATTTT
TRBJ1-2,few,TRBV7-9,-,CASSLDRDGSYGWGSYGYTF,TGTGCCAGCAGCTTAGACCGGGACGGGTCATATGGATGGGGTAGCTATGGCTACACCTTC
TRBJ2-3,-,TRBV3-1,TRBD2,CASSSRPLTSGGAGDTQYF,TGTGCCAGCAGCTCCCGACCCCTGACTAGCGGGGGGGCTGGAGATACGCAGTATTTT
TRBJ1-1,-,TRBV7-2,-,CASRLRGLTEAFF,TGTGCCAGCAGGCTTCGGGGTTTGACTGAAGCTTTCTTT
TRBJ2-2,many,TRBV7-8,-,CASSLALTNTGELFF,TGTGCCAGCAGCTTAGCCCTGACGAACACCGGGGAGCTGTTTTTT
TRBJ1-1,-,TRBV11-2,-,CASSFISGGNTEAFF,TGTGCCAGCAGCTTCATTTCTGGGGGGAACACTGAAGCTTTCTTT
TRBJ2-1,few,TRBV3-1,TRBD1,CASSLRGTGSYEQFF,TGTGCCAGCAGCCTACGAGGGACAGGGAGTTATGAGCAGTTCTTC
TRBJ2-5,-,TRBV9,-,CASSPSGVEETQYF,TGTGCCAGCAGCCCCTCGGGGGTGGAAGAGACCCAGTACTTC
TRBJ1-1,many,TRBV5-1,-,CASSLRLNTEAFF,TGCGCCAGCAGCTTGAGGTTGAACACTGAAGCTTTCTTT